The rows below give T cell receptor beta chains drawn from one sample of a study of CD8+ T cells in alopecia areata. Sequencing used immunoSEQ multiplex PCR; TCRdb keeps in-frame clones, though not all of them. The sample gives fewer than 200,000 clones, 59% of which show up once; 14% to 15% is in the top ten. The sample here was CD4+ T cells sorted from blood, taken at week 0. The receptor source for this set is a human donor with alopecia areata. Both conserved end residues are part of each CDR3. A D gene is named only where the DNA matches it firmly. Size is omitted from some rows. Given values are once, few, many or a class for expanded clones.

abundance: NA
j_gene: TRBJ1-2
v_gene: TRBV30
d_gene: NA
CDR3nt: TGTGCCTGGAGTATCTCCCGGCTACGGGGCTACACCTTC
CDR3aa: CAWSISRLRGYTF

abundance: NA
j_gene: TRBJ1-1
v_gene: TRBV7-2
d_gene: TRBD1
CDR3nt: TGTGCCAGCAGCTTAAGACAGGGGTCCCGAGCTTTCTTT
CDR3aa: CASSLRQGSRAFF

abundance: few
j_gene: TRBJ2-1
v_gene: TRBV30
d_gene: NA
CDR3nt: TGTGCCTGGAACCCAGGGTTACCCTACAATGAGCAGTTCTTC
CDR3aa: CAWNPGLPYNEQFF

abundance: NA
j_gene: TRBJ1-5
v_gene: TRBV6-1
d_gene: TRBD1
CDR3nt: TGTGCCAGCAGACCCACAGGGGGAGGCAATCAGCCCCAGCATTTT
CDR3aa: CASRPTGGGNQPQHF

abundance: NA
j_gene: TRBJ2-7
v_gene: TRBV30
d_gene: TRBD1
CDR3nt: TGTGCCTGGAGTCGGGACAGCTACGAGCAGTACTTC
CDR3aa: CAWSRDSYEQYF

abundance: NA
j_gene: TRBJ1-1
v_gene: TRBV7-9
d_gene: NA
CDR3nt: TGTGCCAGCAGCCCTTTCGGGGGGAGCACTGAAGCTTTCTTT
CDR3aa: CASSPFGGSTEAFF

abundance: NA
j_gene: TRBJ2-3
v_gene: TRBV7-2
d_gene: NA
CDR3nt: TGTGCCAGCAGCTTATATACCACTCGGGATACGCAGTATTTT
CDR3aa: CASSLYTTRDTQYF

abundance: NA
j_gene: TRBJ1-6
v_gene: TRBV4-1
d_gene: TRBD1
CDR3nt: TGCGCCAGCAGCCAAGGGGCAACAGGGGTTCGAGGATCACCCCTCCACTTT
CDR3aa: CASSQGATGVRGSPLHF

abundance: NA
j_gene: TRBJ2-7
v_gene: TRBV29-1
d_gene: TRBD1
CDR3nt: TGCAGCGTTGAAGACCGAGGACAGGGAAACGAGCAGTACTTC
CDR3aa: CSVEDRGQGNEQYF

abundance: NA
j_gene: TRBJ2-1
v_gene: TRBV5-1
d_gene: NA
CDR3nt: TGCGCCAGCAGCGCCGGGACGTTCTCCTACAATGAGCAGTTCTTC
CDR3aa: CASSAGTFSYNEQFF

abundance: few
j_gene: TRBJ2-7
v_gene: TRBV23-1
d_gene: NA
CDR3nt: TGCGCCCCGCCGAGGGAGCCCCTTTTC
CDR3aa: CAPPREPLF

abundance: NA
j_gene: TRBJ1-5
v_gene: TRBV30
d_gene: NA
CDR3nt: TGTGCCTGGACGGAGGGGGGCTCCGGTCAGCCCCAGCATTTT
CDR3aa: CAWTEGGSGQPQHF

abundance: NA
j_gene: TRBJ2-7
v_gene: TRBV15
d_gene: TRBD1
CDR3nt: TGTGCCACCAGCAGAGGGGACAGACACGAGCAGTACTTC
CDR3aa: CATSRGDRHEQYF

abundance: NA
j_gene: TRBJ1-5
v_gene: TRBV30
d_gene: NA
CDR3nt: TGTGCCTGGAGTTCCCAGGGGTGGCAGCCCCAGCATTTT
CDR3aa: CAWSSQGWQPQHF

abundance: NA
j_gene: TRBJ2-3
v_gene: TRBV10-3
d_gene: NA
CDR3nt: TGTGCCATCGGCACAGATACGCAGTATTTT
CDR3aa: CAIGTDTQYF

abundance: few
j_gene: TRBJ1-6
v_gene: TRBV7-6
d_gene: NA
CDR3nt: TGTGCCAGCAGCTTAGGGGTCGACCCAGCAAGCTCACCCCTCCACTTT
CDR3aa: CASSLGVDPASSPLHF

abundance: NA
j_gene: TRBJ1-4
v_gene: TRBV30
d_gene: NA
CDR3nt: TGTGCCTGGAGTAAATATCCTGCAACTAATGAAAAACTGTTTTTT
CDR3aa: CAWSKYPATNEKLFF

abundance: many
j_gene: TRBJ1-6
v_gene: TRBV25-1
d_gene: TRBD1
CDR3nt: TGTGCCAGCAGTGAGTCCGACAGGGGCAATTCACCCCTCCACTTT
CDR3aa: CASSESDRGNSPLHF

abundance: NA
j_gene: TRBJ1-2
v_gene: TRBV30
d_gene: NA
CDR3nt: TGTGCCTGGAGTCCTCCGGGACCCTCCCCGTGGGGCTACACCTTC
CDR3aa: CAWSPPGPSPWGYTF

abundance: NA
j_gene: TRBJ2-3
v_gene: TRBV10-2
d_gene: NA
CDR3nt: TGCGCCAGCAGGGCTAGCGGCACAGATACGCAGTATTTT
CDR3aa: CASRASGTDTQYF

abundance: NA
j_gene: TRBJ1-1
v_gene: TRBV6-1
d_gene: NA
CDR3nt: TGTGCCAGCAGGCAGACGACAGGGAACACTGAAGCTTTCTTT
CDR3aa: CASRQTTGNTEAFF

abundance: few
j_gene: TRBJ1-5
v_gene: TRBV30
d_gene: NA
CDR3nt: TGTGCCTGGAGTGTAGAGGGGCAGCCCCAGCATTTT
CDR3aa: CAWSVEGQPQHF

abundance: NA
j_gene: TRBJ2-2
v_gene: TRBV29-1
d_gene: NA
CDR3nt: TGCAGCGTTGACGTGAACACCGGGGAGCTGTTTTTT
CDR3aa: CSVDVNTGELFF

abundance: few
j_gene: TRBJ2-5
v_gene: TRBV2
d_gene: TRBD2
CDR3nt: TGTGCCAGCAGCGGGGGGGCGATTTCGGAGACCCAGTACTTC
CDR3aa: CASSGGAISETQYF

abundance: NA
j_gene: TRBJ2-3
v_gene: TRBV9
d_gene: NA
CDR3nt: TGTGCCAGCAGCAGACAGCAAGATACGCAGTATTTT
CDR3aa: CASSRQQDTQYF

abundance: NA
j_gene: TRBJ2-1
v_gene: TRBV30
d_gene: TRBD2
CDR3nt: TGTGCCTGCCCAGTTCCGCGGGGGGGCCTCGTCTTC
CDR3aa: CACPVPRGGLVF

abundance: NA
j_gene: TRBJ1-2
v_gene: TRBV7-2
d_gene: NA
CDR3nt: TGTGCCAGCAGCTTAGCCCTTTTGGTGGGCTACACCTTC
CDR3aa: CASSLALLVGYTF

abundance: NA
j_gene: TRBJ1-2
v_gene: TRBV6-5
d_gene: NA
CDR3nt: TGTGCCAGCAGTCTCCCGGGAGGCTATGGCTACACCTTC
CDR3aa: CASSLPGGYGYTF

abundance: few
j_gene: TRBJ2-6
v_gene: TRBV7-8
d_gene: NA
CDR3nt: TGTGCCAGCAGCTTAAGTGGGCTCGACTTCTCTGGGGCCAACGTCCTGACTTTC
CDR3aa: CASSLSGLDFSGANVLTF

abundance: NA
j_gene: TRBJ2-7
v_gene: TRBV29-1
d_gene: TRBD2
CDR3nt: TGCAGCGTTGGTCCCGGGGGGAACTACGAGCAGTACTTC
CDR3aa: CSVGPGGNYEQYF

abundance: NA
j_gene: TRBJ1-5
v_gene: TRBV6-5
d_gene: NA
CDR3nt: TGTGCCAGCAAGGCGGGGGCGAACACCAATCAGCCCCAGCATTTT
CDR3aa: CASKAGANTNQPQHF

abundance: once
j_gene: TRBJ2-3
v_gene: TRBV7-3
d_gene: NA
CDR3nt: TGTGCCAGCAGCTTGCGGGGTGGGGGCACAGATACGCAGTATTTT
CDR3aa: CASSLRGGGTDTQYF

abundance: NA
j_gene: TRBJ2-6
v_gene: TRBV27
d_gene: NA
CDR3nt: TGTGCCAGCAGTTTGTACGGCCATGACGCATCTGGGGCCAACGTCCTGACTTTC
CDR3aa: CASSLYGHDASGANVLTF

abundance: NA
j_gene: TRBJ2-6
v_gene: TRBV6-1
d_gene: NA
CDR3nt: TGTGCCAGCAGTGTATCAAGACGTCCCTCTGGGGCCAACGTCCTGACTTTC
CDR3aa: CASSVSRRPSGANVLTF

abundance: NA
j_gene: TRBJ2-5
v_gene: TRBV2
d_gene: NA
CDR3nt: TGTGCCAGCAGAGGACTAGAGACCCAGTACTTC
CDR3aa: CASRGLETQYF

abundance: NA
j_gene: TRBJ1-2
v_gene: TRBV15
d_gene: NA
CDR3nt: TGTGCCACCAGCAGAGATGGGGGTGGCTACACCTTC
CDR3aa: CATSRDGGGYTF

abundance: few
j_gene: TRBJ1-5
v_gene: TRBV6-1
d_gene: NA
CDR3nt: TGTGCCAGCAGTGAATCTATCAATCAGCCCCAGCATTTT
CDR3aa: CASSESINQPQHF

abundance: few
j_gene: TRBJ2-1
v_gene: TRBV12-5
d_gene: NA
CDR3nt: TGTGCTAGTGGTTCGGGGCCGCGTGAAGTCAGGCCGGACGATGAGCAGTTCTTC
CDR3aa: CASGSGPREVRPDDEQFF

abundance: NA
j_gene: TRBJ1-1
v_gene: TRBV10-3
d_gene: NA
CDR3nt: TGTGCCATCCGAGAGGGCCAGTCTGAGATGAACACTGAAGCTTTCTTT
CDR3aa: CAIREGQSEMNTEAFF

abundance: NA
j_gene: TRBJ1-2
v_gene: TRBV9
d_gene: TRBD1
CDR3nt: TGTGCCAGCAGCCCTTACTCCATCGGGACAGTGGCGAGTGGCTACACCTTC
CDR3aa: CASSPYSIGTVASGYTF

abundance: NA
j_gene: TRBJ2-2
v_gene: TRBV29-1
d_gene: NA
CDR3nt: TGCAGCGTTGTTGTGGGTTCGGACACCGGGGAGCTGTTTTTT
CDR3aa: CSVVVGSDTGELFF

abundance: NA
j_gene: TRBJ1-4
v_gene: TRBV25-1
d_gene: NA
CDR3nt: TGTGCCAGCAGTGAGGGGGACGAGGGAGCTAATGAAAAACTGTTTTTT
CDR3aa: CASSEGDEGANEKLFF

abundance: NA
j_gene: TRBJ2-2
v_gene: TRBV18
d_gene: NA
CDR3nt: TGTGCCAGCTCACCAGTATCAGGGGCCACCGGGGAGCTGTTTTTT
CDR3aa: CASSPVSGATGELFF

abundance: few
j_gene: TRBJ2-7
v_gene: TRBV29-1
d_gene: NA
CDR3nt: TGCAGCGTCCGCGGGACCTACGAGCAGTACTTC
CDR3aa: CSVRGTYEQYF